This TCR beta chain appears in the sequencing data of a study of blood T cell repertoires in COVID-19. Study information: Whether acute or convalescent, the COVID-19 samples came from the United States, Italy and Spain.

Participant ages covered roughly 18 to 90 years across 25 or so US areas. Participants' own reports of clinical history determined their cohort assignment. Per the original methods: Estimation of nucleated cell counts was performed using reference gene primer amplification. Sequenced by immunoSEQ multiplex PCR; TCRdb stores in-frame clones only, minus some. That table is the source of V, J and clone size, and D and trimming were worked out from the DNA. The table records 400,000 to 500,000 clones, roughly 88% of them present only once. V was clipped by 6 bases and J by 8 bases; unmatched bases: 19. Per the germline V gene, CDR1 is SGHDN and CDR2 is FVKESK. This CDR3 is 17 amino acids long.

The specimen sequenced was PBMCs or T cells enriched from blood (not recorded which). The chain carries TRBV14 and TRBJ1-2, with 9 bases aligning to TRBD1. This receptor was obtained from a young woman who had been exposed to COVID-19. This CDR3 reads CASSLFVPGQGGYGYTF. CDR3 sequence (DNA): TGTGCCAGCAGTCTATTCGTCCCGGGACAGGGAGGGTACGGCTACACCTTC.